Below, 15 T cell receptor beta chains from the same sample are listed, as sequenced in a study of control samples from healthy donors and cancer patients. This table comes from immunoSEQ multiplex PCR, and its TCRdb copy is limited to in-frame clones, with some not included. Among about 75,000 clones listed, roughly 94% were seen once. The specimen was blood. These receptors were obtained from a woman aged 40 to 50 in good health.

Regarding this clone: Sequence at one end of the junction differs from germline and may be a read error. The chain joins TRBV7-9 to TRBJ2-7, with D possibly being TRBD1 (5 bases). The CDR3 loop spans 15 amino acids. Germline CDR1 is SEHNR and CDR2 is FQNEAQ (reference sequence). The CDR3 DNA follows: TGTGCCAGCAGCTTATTGGGGCCCACCTCCCACGAGCAGTACTTC. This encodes CASSLLGPTSHEQYF.

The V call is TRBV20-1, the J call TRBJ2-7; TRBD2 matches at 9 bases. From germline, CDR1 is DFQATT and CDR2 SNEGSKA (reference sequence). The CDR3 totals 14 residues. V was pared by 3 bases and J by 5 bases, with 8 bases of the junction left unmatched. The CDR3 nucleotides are TGCAGTGCTAGTGAGATAGCGGGAGTGCACGAGCAGTACTTC. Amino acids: CSASEIAGVHEQYF.

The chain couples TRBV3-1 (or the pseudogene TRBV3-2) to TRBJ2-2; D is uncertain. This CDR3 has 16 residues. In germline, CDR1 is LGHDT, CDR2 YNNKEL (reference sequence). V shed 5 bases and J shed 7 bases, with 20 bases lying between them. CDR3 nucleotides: TGTGCCAGCAGCAAGACCGGCCTGGGCGGTGGCGGGGAGCTGTTTTTT. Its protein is CASSKTGLGGGGELFF.

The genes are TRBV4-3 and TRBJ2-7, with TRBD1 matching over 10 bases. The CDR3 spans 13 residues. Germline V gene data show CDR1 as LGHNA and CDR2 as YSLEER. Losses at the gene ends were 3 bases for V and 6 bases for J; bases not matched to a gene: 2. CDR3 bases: TGCGCCAGCAGCCAGGACAGGGGGTTCGAGCAGTACTTC. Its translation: CASSQDRGFEQYF.

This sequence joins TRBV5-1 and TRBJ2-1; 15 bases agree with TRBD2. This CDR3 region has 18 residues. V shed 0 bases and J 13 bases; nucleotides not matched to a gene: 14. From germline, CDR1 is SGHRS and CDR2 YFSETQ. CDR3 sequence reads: CASSLGRTGTSGRKAQFF. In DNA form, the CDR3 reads TGCGCCAGCAGCTTGGGACGCACCGGGACTAGCGGGAGGAAGGCACAGTTCTTC.

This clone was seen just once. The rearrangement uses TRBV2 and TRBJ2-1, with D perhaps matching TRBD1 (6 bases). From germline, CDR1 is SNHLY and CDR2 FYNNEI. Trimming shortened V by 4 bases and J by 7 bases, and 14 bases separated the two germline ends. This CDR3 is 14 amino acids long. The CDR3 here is CASSGGRVGNEQFF. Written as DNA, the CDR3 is TGTGCCAGCAGTGGGGGGCGCGTCGGGAATGAGCAGTTCTTC.

CDR3: CASRITAVVDTQYF. CDR3 nucleotide sequence: TGTGCCAGCAGGATCACAGCCGTGGTGGATACGCAGTATTTT. The chain links TRBV2 to TRBJ2-3; D ambiguous. Trimming took 6 bases from V and 6 from J, leaving 16 bases between them. The CDR3 is 14 amino acids. The germline CDR1 and CDR2 sequences are SNHLY and FYNNEI.

The CDR3 DNA is TGTGCCAGCAGGTTCAATCGGGACAGACACAATGAGCAGTTCTTC. This translates into CASRFNRDRHNEQFF. The chain employs TRBV21-1 and TRBJ2-1; TRBD1, as called in the table, went unchecked against the DNA. TRBV21-1 is labeled a pseudogene. This CDR3 has 15 residues.

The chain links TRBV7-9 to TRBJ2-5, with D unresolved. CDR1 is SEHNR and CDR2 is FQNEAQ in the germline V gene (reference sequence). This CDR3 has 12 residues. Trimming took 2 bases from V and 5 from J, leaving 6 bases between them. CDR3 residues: CASSLFRETQYF. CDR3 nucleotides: TGTGCCAGCAGCTTATTCCGTGAGACCCAGTACTTC. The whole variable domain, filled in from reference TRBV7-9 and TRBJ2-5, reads DTGVSQNPRHKITKRGQNVTFRCDPISEHNRLYWYRQTLGQGPEFLTYFQNEAQLEKSRLLSDRFSAERPKGSFSTLEIQRTEQGDSAMYLCASSLFRETQYFGPGTRLLVL.

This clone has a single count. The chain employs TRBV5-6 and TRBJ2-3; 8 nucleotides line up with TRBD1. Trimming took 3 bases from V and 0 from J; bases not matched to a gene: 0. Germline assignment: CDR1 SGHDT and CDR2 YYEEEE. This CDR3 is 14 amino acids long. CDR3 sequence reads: CASSWDRSTDTQYF. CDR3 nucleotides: TGTGCCAGCAGCTGGGACAGGAGCACAGATACGCAGTATTTT. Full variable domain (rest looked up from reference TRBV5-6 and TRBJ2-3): DAGVTQSPTHLIKTRGQQVTLRCSPKSGHDTVSWYQQALGQGPQFIFQYYEEEERQRGNFPDRFSGHQFPNYSSELNVNALLLGDSALYLCASSWDRSTDTQYFGPGTRLTVL.

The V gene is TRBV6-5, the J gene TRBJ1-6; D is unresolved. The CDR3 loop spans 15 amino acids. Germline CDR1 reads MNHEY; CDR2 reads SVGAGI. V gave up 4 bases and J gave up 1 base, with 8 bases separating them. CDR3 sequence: CASSSSGSYNSPLHF. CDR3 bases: TGTGCCAGCAGTTCTTCAGGATCCTATAATTCACCCCTCCACTTT.

In DNA, the CDR3 is TGTGCCAGCAGCGTAGAATCCCGGGACAGCGCGAACACCGGGGAGCTGTTTTTT. This translates into CASSVESRDSANTGELFF. The J gene is TRBJ2-2, the V gene TRBV7-6, with 7 positions matching TRBD1. Trimming cost V 5 bases and J 0 bases; bases outside gene matches: 12. The germline V gene encodes CDR1 SGHVS and CDR2 FNYEAQ. CDR3 size: 18 residues.

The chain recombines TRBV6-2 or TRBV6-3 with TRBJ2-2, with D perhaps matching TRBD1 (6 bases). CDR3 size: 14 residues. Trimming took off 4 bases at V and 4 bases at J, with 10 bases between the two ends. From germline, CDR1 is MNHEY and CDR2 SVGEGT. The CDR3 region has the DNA TGTGCCAGCAGTTTCCAGGGGTTCACCGGGGAGCTGTTTTTT. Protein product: CASSFQGFTGELFF.

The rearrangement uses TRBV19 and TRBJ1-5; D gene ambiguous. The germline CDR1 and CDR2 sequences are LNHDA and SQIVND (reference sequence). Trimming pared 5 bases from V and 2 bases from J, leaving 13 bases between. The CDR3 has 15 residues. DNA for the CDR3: TGTGCCAGTAGTGCCCTCGGATGGGGCAATCAGCCCCAGCATTTT. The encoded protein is CASSALGWGNQPQHF.

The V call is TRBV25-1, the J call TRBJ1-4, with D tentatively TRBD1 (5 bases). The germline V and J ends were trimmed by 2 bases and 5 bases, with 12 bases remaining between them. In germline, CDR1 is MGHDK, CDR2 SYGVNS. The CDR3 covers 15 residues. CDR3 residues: CASSEVGQTNEKLFF. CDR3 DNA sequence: TGTGCCAGCAGTGAAGTCGGACAAACAAATGAAAAACTGTTTTTT.